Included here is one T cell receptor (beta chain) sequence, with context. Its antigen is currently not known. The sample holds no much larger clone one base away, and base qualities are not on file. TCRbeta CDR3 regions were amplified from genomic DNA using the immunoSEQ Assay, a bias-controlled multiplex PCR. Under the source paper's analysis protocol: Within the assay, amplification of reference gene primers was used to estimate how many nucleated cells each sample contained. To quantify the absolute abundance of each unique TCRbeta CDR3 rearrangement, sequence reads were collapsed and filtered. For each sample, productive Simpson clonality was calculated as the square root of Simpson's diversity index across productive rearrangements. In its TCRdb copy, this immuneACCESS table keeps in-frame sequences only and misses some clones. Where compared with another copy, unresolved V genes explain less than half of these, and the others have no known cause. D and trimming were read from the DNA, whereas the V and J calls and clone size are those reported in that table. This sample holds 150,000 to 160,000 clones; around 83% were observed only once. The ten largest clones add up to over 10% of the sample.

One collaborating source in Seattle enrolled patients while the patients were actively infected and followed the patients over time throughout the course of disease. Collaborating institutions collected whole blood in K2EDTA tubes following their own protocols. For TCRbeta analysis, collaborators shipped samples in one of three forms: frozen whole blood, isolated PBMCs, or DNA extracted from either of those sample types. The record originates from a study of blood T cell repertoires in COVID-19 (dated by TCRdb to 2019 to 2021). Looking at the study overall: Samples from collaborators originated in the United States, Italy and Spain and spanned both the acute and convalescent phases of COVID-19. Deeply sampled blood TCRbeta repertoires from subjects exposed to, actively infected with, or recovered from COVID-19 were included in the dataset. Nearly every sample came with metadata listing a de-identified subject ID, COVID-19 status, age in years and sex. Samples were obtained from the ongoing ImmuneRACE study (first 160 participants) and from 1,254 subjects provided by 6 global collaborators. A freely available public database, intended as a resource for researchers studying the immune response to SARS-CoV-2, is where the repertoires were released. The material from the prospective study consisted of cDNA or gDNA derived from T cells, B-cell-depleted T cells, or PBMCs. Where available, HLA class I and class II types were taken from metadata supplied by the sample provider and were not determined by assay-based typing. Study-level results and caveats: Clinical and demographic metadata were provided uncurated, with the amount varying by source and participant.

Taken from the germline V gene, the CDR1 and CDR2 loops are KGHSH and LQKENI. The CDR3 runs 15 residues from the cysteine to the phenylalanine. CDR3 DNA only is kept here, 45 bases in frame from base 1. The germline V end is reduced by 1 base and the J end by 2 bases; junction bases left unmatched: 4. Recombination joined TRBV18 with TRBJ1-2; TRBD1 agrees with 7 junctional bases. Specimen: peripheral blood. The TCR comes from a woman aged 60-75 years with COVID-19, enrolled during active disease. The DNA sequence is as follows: TGTGCCAGCTCACCACAGACAGGGAGAAACTATGGCTACACCTTC. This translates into CASSPQTGRNYGYTF.